The 3 T cell receptor beta chains listed next were all sequenced from one sample in a study of OX40 agonist ivuxolimab in advanced cancers. Libraries were prepared by immunoSEQ multiplex PCR; TCRdb keeps only in-frame clonotypes and omits some of them. Among 60,000 or so clones listed, around 83% were seen once. The specimen comprised CD4+ or CD8+ T cells sorted from blood, sampled in a trial of the OX40 agonist ivuxolimab. The source of these receptors is an adult with an advanced solid tumor such as melanoma, head and neck, liver or kidney cancer.

The sample holds a few counts of this clone. The chain has TRBV30 and TRBJ2-2; the match to TRBD2 covers 7 bases. Germline V gene data show CDR1 as GTSNPN and CDR2 as SVGIG (reference sequence). This CDR3 contains 12 residues. V lost 5 bases and J lost 7; bases outside the gene matches: 4. DNA for the CDR3: TGTGCCTGGTCCCGGACTAGCGGGGAGCTGTTTTTT. Translation gives CAWSRTSGELFF.

The chain combines TRBV4-1 with TRBJ2-7, with D perhaps TRBD1 (6 bases). Germline CDR1 and CDR2: MGHRA and YSYEKL. The CDR3 loop spans 13 amino acids. Trimming pared 0 bases from V and 6 bases from J, leaving 9 bases between. DNA of the CDR3: TGCGCCAGCAGCCAAGATCAGGGGCCCGAGCAGTACTTC. Translation gives CASSQDQGPEQYF.

This sequence joins TRBV5-1 and TRBJ1-6; 7 positions match TRBD1. J lost 10 bases, V lost 1 base, and 5 bases had no gene match. The CDR3 extends over 14 amino acids. Germline CDR1 is SGHRS and CDR2 is YFSETQ. The CDR3 is CASSLNRGESPLHF. The CDR3 DNA follows: TGCGCCAGCAGCTTGAACAGGGGTGAGTCACCCCTCCACTTT.